The present entry profiles one T cell receptor beta chain with its context. Antigen specificity is unknown. The data derive from a study of cytomegalovirus exposure and HLA in healthy donors. General observations from the study: Most TCR sequences proved rare, with some public TCRs found in many donors.

PCR employed 60 Vbeta and 13 Jbeta primers. Produced via immunoSEQ multiplex PCR; TCRdb's table is partial and in-frame only. The sample includes about 160,000 clones, roughly 80% of them seen just once. Germline V gives CDR1 SGHTA, CDR2 FQGNSA. Trimming stripped 5 bases from V and 0 bases from J, with 16 bases between. CDR3 length: 16 residues. The sequencing input was PBMCs. This sequence originates from a woman younger than 45 in good health and CMV-seropositive. The V call is TRBV7-2, the J call TRBJ1-2, with D tentatively TRBD1 (5 bases). The chain's CDR3 is CASSPRGDLTNYGYTF. The CDR3 nucleotides are TGTGCCAGCAGCCCCCGGGGGGATTTAACTAACTATGGCTACACCTTC.